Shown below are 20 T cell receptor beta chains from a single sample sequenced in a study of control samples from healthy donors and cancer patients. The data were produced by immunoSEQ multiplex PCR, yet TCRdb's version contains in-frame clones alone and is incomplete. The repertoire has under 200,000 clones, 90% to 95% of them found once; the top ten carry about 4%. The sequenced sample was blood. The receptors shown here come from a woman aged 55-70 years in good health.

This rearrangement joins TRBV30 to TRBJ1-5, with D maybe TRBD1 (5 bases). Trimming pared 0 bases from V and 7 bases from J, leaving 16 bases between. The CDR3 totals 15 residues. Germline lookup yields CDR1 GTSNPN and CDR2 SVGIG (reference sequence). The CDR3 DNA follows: TGTGCCTGGAGTGTAGGGGAAGTAAAGGGACAGCCCCAGCATTTT. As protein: CAWSVGEVKGQPQHF.

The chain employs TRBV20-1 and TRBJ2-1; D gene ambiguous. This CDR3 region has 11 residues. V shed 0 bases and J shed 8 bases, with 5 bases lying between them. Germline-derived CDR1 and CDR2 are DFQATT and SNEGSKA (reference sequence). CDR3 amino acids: CSARDGHEQFF. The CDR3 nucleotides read TGCAGTGCTAGAGATGGACATGAGCAGTTCTTC.

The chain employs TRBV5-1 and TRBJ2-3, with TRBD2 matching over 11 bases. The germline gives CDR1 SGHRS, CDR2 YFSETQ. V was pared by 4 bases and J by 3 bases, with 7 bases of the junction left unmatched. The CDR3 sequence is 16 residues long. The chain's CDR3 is CASSPASGGRTDTQYF. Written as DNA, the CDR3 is TGCGCCAGCAGCCCCGCTAGCGGGGGGCGGACAGATACGCAGTATTTT. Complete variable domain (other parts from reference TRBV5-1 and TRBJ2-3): KAGVTQTPRYLIKTRGQQVTLSCSPISGHRSVSWYQQTPGQGLQFLFEYFSETQRNKGNFPGRFSGRQFSNSRSEMNVSTLELGDSALYLCASSPASGGRTDTQYFGPGTRLTVL.

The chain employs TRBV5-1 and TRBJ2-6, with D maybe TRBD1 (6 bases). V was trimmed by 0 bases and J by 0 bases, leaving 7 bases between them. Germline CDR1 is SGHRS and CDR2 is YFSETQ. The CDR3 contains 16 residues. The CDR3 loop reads CASSLEQGSGANVLTF. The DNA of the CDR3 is TGCGCCAGCAGCTTGGAACAGGGCTCTGGGGCCAACGTCCTGACTTTC.

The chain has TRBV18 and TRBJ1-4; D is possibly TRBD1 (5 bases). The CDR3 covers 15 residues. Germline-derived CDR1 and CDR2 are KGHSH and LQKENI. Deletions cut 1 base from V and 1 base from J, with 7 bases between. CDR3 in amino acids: CASSPLGGTNEKLFF. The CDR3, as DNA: TGTGCCAGCTCACCACTTGGGGGAACTAATGAAAAACTGTTTTTT.

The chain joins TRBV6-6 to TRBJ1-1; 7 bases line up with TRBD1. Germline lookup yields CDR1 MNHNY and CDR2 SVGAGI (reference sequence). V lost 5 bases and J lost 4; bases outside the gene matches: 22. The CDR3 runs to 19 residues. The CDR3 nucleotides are TGTGCCAGCAGTCAGGGACAGTTCTTGGGGGTGTTCCAAGTCACTGAAGCTTTCTTT. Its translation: CASSQGQFLGVFQVTEAFF.

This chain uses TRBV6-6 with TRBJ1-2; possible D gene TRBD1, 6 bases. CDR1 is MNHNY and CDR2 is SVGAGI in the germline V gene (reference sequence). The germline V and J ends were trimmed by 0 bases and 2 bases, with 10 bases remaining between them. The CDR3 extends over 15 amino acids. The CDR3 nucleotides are TGTGCCAGCAGTTACTCTACGACAGGAAACTATGGCTACACCTTC. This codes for CASSYSTTGNYGYTF.

In DNA form, the CDR3 reads TGTGCCAGCAGTTCCCGCAAGGACAGCCTAAGCAATCAGCCCCAGCATTTT. Amino acids: CASSSRKDSLSNQPQHF. The chain is built from TRBV27 and TRBJ1-5; D possibly corresponds to TRBD1 (6 bases). V lost 4 bases to trimming and J lost 1 base, with 17 bases between them. Germline V CDR1 and CDR2: MNHEY, SMNVEV (reference sequence). The CDR3 is made up of 17 amino acids.

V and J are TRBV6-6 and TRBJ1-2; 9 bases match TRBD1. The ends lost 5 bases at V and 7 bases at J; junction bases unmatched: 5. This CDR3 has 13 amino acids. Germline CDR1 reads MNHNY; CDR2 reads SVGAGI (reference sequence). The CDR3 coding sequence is TGTGCCAGCAGTCGGGACAGGGCCTCTGGCTACACCTTC. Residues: CASSRDRASGYTF.

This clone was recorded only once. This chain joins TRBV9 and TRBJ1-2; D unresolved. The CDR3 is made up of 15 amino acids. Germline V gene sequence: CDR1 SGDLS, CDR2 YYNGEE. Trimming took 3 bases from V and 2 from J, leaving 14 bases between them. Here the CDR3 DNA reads TGTGCCAGCAGCGAGGCCCCTGCGGGGAACTATGGCTACACCTTC. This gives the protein CASSEAPAGNYGYTF. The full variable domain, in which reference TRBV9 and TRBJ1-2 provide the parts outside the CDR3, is DSGVTQTPKHLITATGQRVTLRCSPRSGDLSVYWYQQSLDQGLQFLIQYYNGEERAKGNILERFSAQQFPDLHSELNLSSLELGDSALYFCASSEAPAGNYGYTFGSGTRLTVV.

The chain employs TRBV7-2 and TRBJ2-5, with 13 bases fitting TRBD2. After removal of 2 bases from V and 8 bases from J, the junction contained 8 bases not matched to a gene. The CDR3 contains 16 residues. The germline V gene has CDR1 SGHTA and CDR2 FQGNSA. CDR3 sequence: CASSLSGTSGVSTQYF. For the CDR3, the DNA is TGTGCCAGCAGCTTAAGTGGGACTAGCGGGGTATCCACCCAGTACTTC.

The CDR3 spells CASRRQGLSPLHF. CDR3 nucleotide sequence: TGTGCCAGCAGGAGACAGGGGCTCTCACCCCTCCACTTT. V usage is TRBV6-5 and J usage is TRBJ1-6; 8 nucleotides agree with TRBD1. Trimming at V came to 6 bases and at J to 10 bases, leaving 5 bases not matched to a gene. The V gene's germline CDR1 is MNHEY and CDR2 SVGAGI. The CDR3 extends over 13 amino acids.

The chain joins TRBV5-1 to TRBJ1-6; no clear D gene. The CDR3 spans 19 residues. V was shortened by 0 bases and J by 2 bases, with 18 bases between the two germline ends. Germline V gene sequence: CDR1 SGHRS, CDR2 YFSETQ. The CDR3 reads CASSLELASPAAYNSPLHF. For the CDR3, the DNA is TGCGCCAGCAGCTTGGAATTGGCCAGCCCCGCGGCCTATAATTCACCCCTCCACTTT. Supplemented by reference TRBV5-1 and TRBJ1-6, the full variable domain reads KAGVTQTPRYLIKTRGQQVTLSCSPISGHRSVSWYQQTPGQGLQFLFEYFSETQRNKGNFPGRFSGRQFSNSRSEMNVSTLELGDSALYLCASSLELASPAAYNSPLHFGNGTRLTVT.

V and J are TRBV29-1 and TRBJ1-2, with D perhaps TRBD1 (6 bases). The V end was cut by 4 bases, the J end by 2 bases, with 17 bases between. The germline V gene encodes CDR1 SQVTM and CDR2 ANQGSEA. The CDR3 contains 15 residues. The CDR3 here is CSVVMATGLNYGYTF. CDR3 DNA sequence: TGCAGCGTTGTGATGGCGACAGGCCTGAACTATGGCTACACCTTC.

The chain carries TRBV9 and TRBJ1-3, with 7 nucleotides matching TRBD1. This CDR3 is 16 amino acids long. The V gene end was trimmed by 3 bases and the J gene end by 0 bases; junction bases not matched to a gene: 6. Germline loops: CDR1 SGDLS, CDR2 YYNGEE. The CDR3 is CASSGTGADSGNTIYF. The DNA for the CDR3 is TGTGCCAGCAGCGGGACAGGAGCAGACTCTGGAAACACCATATATTTT.

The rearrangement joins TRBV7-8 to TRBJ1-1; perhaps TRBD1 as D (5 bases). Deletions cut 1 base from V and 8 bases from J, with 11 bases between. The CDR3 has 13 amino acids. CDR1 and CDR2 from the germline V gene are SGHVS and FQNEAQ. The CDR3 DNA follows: TGTGCCAGCAGCTTAGGGGGTCGGGGGGAAGCTTTCTTT. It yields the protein CASSLGGRGEAFF.

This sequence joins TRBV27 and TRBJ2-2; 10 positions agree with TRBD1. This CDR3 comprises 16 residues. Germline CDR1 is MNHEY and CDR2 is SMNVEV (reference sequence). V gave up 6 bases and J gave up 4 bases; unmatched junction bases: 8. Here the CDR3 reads CASSAMGQGFTGELFF. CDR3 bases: TGTGCCAGCAGCGCAATGGGACAGGGGTTCACCGGGGAGCTGTTTTTT.

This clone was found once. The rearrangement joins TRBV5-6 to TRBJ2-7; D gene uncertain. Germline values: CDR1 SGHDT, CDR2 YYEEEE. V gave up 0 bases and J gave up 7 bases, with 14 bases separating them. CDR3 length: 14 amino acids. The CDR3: CASSLVSSVGEQYF. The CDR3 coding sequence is TGTGCCAGCAGCTTGGTCTCTTCAGTGGGGGAGCAGTACTTC. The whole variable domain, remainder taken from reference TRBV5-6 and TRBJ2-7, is DAGVTQSPTHLIKTRGQQVTLRCSPKSGHDTVSWYQQALGQGPQFIFQYYEEEERQRGNFPDRFSGHQFPNYSSELNVNALLLGDSALYLCASSLVSSVGEQYFGPGTRLTVT.

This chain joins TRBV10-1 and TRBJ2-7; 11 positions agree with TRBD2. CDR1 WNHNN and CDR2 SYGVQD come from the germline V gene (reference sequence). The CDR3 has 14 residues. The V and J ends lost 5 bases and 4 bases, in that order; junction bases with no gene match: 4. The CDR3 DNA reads TGCGCCAGCAGTTCCGGGACTAGCGGATACGAGCAGTACTTC. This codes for CASSSGTSGYEQYF.

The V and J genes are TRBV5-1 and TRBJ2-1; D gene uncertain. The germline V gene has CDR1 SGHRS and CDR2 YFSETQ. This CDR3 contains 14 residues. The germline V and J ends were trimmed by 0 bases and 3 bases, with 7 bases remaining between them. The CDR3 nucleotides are TGCGCCAGCAGCTTGGATCCGGACTACAATGAGCAGTTCTTC. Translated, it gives CASSLDPDYNEQFF.